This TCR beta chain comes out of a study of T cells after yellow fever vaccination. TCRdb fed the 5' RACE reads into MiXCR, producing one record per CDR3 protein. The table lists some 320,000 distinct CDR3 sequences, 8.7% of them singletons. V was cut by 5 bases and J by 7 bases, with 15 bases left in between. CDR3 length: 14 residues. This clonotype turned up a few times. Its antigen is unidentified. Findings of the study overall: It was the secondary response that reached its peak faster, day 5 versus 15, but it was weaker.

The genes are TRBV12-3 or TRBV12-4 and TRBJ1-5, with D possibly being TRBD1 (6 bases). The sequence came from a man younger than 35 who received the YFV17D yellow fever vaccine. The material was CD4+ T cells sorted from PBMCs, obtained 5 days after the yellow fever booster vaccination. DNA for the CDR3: TGTGCCAGCAGTCCCGTACAGGGTTTCCAGCCCCAGCATTTT. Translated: CASSPVQGFQPQHF.